This T cell receptor beta chain originates from a study of blood T cell repertoires in COVID-19. Overall study context: Specimens from acute and convalescent COVID-19 originated in the United States, Italy and Spain. The cDNA or gDNA used as material had been derived from T cells, B-cell-depleted T cells, or PBMCs.

V gave up 2 bases and J gave up 4 bases; unmatched junction bases: 8. CDR3 length equals 16 residues. Germline V gene lookup returns CDR1 MDHEN and CDR2 SYDVKM. In its sample, this clone was seen once. In the authors' workflow: Counts of nucleated cells, estimated from reference gene primer amplification, were obtained. Data came from immunoSEQ multiplex PCR; TCRdb stores just in-frame clones and leaves some out. The D gene and trimming were derived from the DNA, and the V and J assignments and clone size from that table. The data show about 89,000 clones, about four fifths seen once. One Seattle source followed patients from active infection through their disease course.

The sequence was collected from a man aged 70 or older with COVID-19, enrolled during active disease. The rearrangement joins TRBV28 to TRBJ2-1, with 7 nucleotides matching TRBD1. The sample consisted of peripheral blood. Here the CDR3 reads CASSLETPGQYNEQFF. The CDR3 bases are TGTGCCAGCAGTTTAGAGACCCCGGGACAGTACAATGAGCAGTTCTTC.